This T cell receptor beta chain emerged from a study of tumor and adjacent non-tumor tissue in lung cancer. Study information: The patients, 10 men and a handful of women, were roughly 30 to 80 with stage I to III disease. On average, productive TCRbeta reads reached about 4.17 million per sample.

This sample's RNA came from whole unsorted tissue. Donors were chemotherapy-naive, newly diagnosed lung cancer surgical patients in China, August–late 2014. Three rounds of nested PCR, following a modified ARM-PCR protocol, produced the TCRbeta library. TCRdb reprocessed the multiplex PCR reads via MiXCR and lists one record per CDR3 protein. The sample yields 200,000 to 250,000 distinct CDR3 sequences, around 70% seen once. The germline V gene has CDR1 SGHAT and CDR2 FQDESV (reference sequence). CDR3 length: 14 residues. For this clonotype: Antigen specificity is unknown. One end of the junction does not line up with germline, which may come from a read error.

The study, taken as a whole, reports: Normal lung showed higher cumulative top 100 clone frequency than tumor.

The chain employs TRBV11-1 and TRBJ1-4; a possible D gene is TRBD1 (5 bases). The receptor was derived from a man in his fifties or sixties with non-small cell lung cancer. Sequences were obtained from lung tumor tissue. DNA of the CDR3: TGTGCTAGCAGCTCGGGACGAGATAATGAAGAACTGTTATTT. This codes for CASSSGRDNEELLF.